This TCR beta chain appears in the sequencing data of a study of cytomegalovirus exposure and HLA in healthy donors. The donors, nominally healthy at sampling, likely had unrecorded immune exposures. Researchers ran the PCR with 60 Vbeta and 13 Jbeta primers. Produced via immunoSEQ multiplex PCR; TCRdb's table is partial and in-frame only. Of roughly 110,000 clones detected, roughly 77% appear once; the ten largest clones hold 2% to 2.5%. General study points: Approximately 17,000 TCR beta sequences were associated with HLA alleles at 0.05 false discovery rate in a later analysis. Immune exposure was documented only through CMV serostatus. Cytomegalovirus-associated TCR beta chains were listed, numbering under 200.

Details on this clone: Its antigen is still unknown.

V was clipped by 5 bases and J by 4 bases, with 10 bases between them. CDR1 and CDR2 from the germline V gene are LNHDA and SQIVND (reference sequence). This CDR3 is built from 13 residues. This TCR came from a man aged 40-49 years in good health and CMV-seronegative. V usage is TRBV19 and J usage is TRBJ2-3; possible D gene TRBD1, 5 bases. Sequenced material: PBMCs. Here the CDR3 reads CASSFLGADTQYF. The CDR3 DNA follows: TGTGCCAGTAGTTTTTTAGGGGCAGATACGCAGTATTTT. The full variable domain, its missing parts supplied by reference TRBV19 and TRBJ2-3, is DGGITQSPKYLFRKEGQNVTLSCEQNLNHDAMYWYRQDPGQGLRLIYYSQIVNDFQKGDIAEGYSVSREKKESFPLTVTSAQKNPTAFYLCASSFLGADTQYFGPGTRLTVL.